This T cell receptor (beta chain) was identified in a study of radiotherapy plus CTLA-4 blockade in lung cancer. The V end lost 6 bases, the J end lost 8 bases, and 18 bases lay between the germline ends. This CDR3 has 14 amino acids. The germline V gene has CDR1 SGHRS and CDR2 YFSETQ. Assay: immunoSEQ multiplex PCR; the TCRdb copy retains only in-frame clones and omits some. Seen here are roughly 69,000 clones, approximately 79% observed once, and the top ten hold approximately 15%. This TCR was sampled from a human donor with non-small cell lung cancer whose response to radiotherapy plus ipilimumab could not be evaluated. Some clones in this sample may be carry-over from other donors' samples. The sequenced sample was peripheral blood, obtained from a patient treated with radiotherapy plus ipilimumab. The rearrangement links TRBV5-1 to TRBJ2-1, with D perhaps matching TRBD2 (7 bases). This CDR3 reads CASTLGGGVDEQFF. CDR3 in DNA: TGCGCCAGCACCCTAGGGGGAGGGGTCGATGAGCAGTTCTTC. Filled out from reference TRBV5-1 and TRBJ2-1, the complete variable domain reads KAGVTQTPRYLIKTRGQQVTLSCSPISGHRSVSWYQQTPGQGLQFLFEYFSETQRNKGNFPGRFSGRQFSNSRSEMNVSTLELGDSALYLCASTLGGGVDEQFFGPGTRLTVL.